This T cell receptor (beta chain) emerged from a study of blood T cell repertoires in COVID-19 (dated by TCRdb to 2020 to 2022). For the study in its entirety: Samples from collaborators originated in the United States, Italy and Spain and spanned both the acute and convalescent phases of COVID-19. The material from the prospective study consisted of cDNA or gDNA derived from T cells, B-cell-depleted T cells, or PBMCs. Deeply sampled blood TCRbeta repertoires from subjects exposed to, actively infected with, or recovered from COVID-19 were included in the dataset. A freely available public database, intended as a resource for researchers studying the immune response to SARS-CoV-2, is where the repertoires were released. Samples were obtained from the ongoing ImmuneRACE study (first 160 participants) and from about 1,300 subjects provided by 6 global collaborators. The sample metadata nearly always contained a de-identified subject ID, COVID-19 status, age in years and sex. Where available, HLA class I and class II types were obtained from metadata supplied by the sample provider rather than from assay-based typing. Results the study describes overall, beyond this receptor: How much clinical and demographic metadata was included differed by source and by participant, and the metadata was provided uncurated.

In the prospective study, participants were about 18 to 89 years old, resided in 25 or so geographic areas of the United States, and were enrolled through a virtual design. Cohort assignment in the prospective study relied on participant-reported clinical history from a screening survey and a study questionnaire. For ImmuneRACE Cohort 3, a participant was defined as recovered based on two consecutive negative NP/OP PCR tests, clearance by a healthcare professional, or resolution of symptoms. In the prospective study, whole blood, serum and a nasopharyngeal or oropharyngeal swab were collected from each participant by mobile phlebotomists. Additional blood draws and questionnaires over an approximately two-month period could optionally be provided by prospective study participants. Prospective study blood samples were shipped either frozen or at room temperature before DNA extraction. TCRbeta CDR3 regions were amplified from genomic DNA by means of the immunoSEQ Assay, a bias-controlled multiplex PCR. On the authors' methods: The number of nucleated cells in each sample was estimated by amplification of reference gene primers within the assay. Sequence reads were collapsed and filtered to measure the absolute abundance of every unique TCRbeta CDR3 rearrangement. Productive Simpson clonality was computed per sample as the square root of Simpson's diversity index over productive rearrangements. TCRdb holds this immuneACCESS table with in-frame rearrangements only. Some clones are missing; in checked studies, unresolved V genes explain under half, and the rest has no known cause. Clone size and the V and J calls come from that table; the DNA yielded D and trimming. The sample table holds 150,000 to 250,000 clones, of which 87% were seen once. Of the sample, approximately 2% is held by the ten largest clones.

Concerning this clone itself: The target of this receptor is not known. Per-nucleotide qualities are absent, and no much larger clonotype sits a single base away.

The CDR3 measures 17 amino acids from cysteine to phenylalanine. Kept here is only the CDR3 DNA, which spans 51 bases and is read in frame from base 1. Here V drops 5 bases and J drops 2 bases, and the junction holds 15 bases not matched to any gene. Taken from the germline V gene, the CDR1 and CDR2 loops are SGHNT and YENEEA. The TCR was taken from a woman aged 25 to 39 who had recovered from COVID-19. Material for sequencing was PBMCs or T cells enriched from blood (not recorded which). This receptor chain uses TRBV11-3 and TRBJ2-7, with 7 junctional bases fitting TRBD1. The DNA is TGTGCCAGCAGCCCCAGCAACCCGGACAGGTTCGCCTACGAGCAGTACTTC. The resulting protein is CASSPSNPDRFAYEQYF.